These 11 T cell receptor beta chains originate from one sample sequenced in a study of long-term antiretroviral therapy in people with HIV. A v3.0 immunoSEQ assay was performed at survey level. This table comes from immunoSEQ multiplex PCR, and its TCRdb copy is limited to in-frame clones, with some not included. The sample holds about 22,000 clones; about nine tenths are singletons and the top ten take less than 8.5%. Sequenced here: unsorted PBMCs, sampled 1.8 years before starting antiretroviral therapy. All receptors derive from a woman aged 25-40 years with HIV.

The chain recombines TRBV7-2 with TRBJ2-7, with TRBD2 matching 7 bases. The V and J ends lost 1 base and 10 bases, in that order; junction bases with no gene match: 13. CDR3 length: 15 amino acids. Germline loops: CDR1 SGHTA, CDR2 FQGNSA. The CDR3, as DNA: TGTGCCAGCAGCTTAGAATCGAGCGGGGTAATCGGCCAGTACGTC. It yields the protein CASSLESSGVIGQYV.

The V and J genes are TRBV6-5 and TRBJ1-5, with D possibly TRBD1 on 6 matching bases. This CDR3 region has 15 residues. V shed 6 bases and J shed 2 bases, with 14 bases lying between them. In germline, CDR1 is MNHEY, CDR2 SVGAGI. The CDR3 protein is CASRTGTSGNQPQHF. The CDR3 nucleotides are TGTGCCAGCAGAACCGGGACAAGTGGCAATCAGCCCCAGCATTTT.

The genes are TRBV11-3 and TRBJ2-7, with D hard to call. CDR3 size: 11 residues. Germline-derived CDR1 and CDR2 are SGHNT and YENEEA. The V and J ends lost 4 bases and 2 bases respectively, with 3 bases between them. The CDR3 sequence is CASSSPYEQYV. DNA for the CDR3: TGTGCCAGCAGCTCCCCCTACGAGCAGTACGTC.

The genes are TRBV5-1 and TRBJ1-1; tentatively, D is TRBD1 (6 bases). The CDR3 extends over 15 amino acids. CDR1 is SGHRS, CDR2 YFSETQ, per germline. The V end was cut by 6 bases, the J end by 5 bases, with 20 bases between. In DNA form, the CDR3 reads TGCGCCAGCAACCCCGGGGGGGCGGGCAGAACTGAAGCTTTCTTT. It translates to CASNPGGAGRTEAFF.

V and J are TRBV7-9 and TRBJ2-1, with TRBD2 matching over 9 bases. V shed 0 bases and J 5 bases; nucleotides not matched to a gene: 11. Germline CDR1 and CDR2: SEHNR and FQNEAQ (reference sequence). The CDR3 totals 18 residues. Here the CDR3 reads CASSLARGGLFGDNEQFF. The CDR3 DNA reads TGTGCCAGCAGCTTAGCGCGGGGGGGCCTTTTTGGGGACAATGAGCAGTTCTTC.

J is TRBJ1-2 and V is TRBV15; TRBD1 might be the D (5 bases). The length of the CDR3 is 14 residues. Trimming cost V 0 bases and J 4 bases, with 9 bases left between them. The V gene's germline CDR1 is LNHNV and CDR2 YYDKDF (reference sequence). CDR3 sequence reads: CATSRDQGFYGYTF. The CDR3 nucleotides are TGTGCCACCAGCAGAGATCAGGGCTTCTATGGCTACACCTTC.

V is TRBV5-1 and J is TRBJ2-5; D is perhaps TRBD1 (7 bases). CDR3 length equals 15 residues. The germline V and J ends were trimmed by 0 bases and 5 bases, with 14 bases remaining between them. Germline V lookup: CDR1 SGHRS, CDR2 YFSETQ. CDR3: CASSLAQGGRETQYF. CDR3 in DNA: TGCGCCAGCAGCTTGGCGCAGGGGGGTAGGGAGACCCAGTACTTC.

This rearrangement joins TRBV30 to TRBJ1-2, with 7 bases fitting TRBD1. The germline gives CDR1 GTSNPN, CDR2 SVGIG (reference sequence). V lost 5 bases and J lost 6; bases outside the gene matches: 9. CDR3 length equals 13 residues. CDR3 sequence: CAWGPTGDHGYTF. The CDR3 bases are TGTGCCTGGGGACCCACAGGGGACCATGGCTACACCTTC.

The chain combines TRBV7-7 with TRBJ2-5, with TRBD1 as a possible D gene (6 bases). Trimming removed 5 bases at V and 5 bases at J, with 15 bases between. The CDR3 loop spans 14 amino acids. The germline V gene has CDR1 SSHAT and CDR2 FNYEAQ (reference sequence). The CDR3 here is CASSGAGTQETQYF. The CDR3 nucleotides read TGTGCCAGCAGCGGGGCCGGGACACAGGAGACCCAGTACTTC. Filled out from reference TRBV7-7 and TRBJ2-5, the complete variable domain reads GAGVSQSPRYKVTKRGQDVTLRCDPISSHATLYWYQQALGQGPEFLTYFNYEAQPDKSGLPSDRFSAERPEGSISTLTIQRTEQRDSAMYRCASSGAGTQETQYFGPGTRLLVL.

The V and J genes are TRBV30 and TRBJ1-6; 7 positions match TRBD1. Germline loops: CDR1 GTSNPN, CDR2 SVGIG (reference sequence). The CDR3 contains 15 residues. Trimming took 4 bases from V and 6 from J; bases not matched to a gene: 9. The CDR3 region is CAWKSRDSGNSPLHF. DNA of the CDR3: TGTGCCTGGAAAAGCCGGGACAGTGGTAATTCACCCCTCCACTTT.

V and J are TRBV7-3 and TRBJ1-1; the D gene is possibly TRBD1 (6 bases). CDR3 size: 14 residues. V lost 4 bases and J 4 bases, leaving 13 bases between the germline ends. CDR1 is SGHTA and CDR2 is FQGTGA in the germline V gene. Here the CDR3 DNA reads TGTGCCAGCAGCTCGACAGGAATAGGCACTGAAGCTTTCTTT. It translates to CASSSTGIGTEAFF.